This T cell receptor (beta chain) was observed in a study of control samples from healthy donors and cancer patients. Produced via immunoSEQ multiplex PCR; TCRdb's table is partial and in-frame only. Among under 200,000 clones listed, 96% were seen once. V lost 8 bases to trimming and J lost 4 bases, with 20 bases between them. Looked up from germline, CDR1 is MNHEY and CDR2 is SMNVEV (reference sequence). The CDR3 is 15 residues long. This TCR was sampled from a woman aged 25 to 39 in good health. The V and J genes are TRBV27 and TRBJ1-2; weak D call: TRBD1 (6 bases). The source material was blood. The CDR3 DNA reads TGTGCCAGCGACCGCCGGGGGGGGCGAGGCTATGGCTACACCTTC. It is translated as CASDRRGGRGYGYTF.